These T cell receptor beta chains were read from a single sample in a study of identical twins. TCRdb fed the 5' RACE reads into MiXCR, producing one record per CDR3 protein. This table has more than 600,000 distinct CDR3 sequences, 15% to 20% appearing once. A further study also used this sample, focusing on T cells expressing NK-cell markers.

The sequenced sample was PBMCs. The receptors were gathered from a woman aged 18-29 years in good health. Both conserved end residues are part of each CDR3. D genes are given only for firm matches. Expanded clones are given a class, and other clones once, few, many or no size at all.

>-|TRBV20-1|-|TRBJ1-2
TGCAGTGCGACCACCTCCAGCTATGGCTACACCTTC
CSATTSSYGYTF
>-|TRBV12-3/TRBV12-4|few|TRBJ1-1
TGTGCCAGCAGCACAACGGTTGGCACTGAAGCTTTCTTT
CASSTTVGTEAFF
>-|TRBV12-3/TRBV12-4|few|TRBJ1-2
TGTGCCAGCAGCCCCCCCATTGGGAAAGCTAACTATGGCTACACCTTC
CASSPPIGKANYGYTF
>-|TRBV14|few|TRBJ2-1
TGTGCCAGCAGCCAGTGGCTAGCGCGAACCTACAATGAGCAGTTCTTC
CASSQWLARTYNEQFF
>TRBD2|TRBV24-1|few|TRBJ2-1
TGTGCCACCAGTGATTCCGGGACTAGCGGGAGAGGCTACAATGAGCAGTTCTTC
CATSDSGTSGRGYNEQFF
>-|TRBV12-3/TRBV12-4|once|TRBJ2-7
TGTGCCAGCAGTTTAGAACAGGCGTCTGTGCAGTACTTC
CASSLEQASVQYF
>TRBD2|TRBV3-1|-|TRBJ2-1
TGTGCCAGCAGCCCATTTGACGGGGGGAGCGGTGAGCAGTTCTTC
CASSPFDGGSGEQFF
>-|TRBV7-3|few|TRBJ1-1
TGTGCCAGCAGCTTAACCTCCAACAGGGCTTACACTGAAGCTTTCTTT
CASSLTSNRAYTEAFF
>-|TRBV21-1|-|TRBJ1-2
TGTGCCAGCGTCTTCCACAGGCGCTACACCTTC
CASVFHRRYTF
>TRBD1|TRBV12-3/TRBV12-4|many|TRBJ1-2
TGTGCCAGCAGTCTGGGACAGCAATATGGCTACACCTTC
CASSLGQQYGYTF
>-|TRBV12-3/TRBV12-4|-|TRBJ1-3
TGTGCCAGCATCCGAAGGGGTGCTGGAAACACCATATATTTT
CASIRRGAGNTIYF
>-|TRBV5-1|few|TRBJ2-3
TGCGCCAGCAGCCAAATCAAAGGGGGGGATACGCAGTATTTT
CASSQIKGGDTQYF
>TRBD1|TRBV12-3/TRBV12-4|-|TRBJ1-1
TGTGCCAGCAGTGTCCGGGACAGGAACACTGAAGCTTTCTTT
CASSVRDRNTEAFF
>-|TRBV6-5|few|TRBJ1-5
TGTGCCAGCAGTTACTCCAGAAATAGCAATCAGCCCCAGCATTTT
CASSYSRNSNQPQHF
>TRBD2|TRBV20-1|-|TRBJ2-1
TGCAGTGCTAGCGGGAGGGCCTCTTTACACAATGAGCAGTTCTTC
CSASGRASLHNEQFF
>-|TRBV12-3/TRBV12-4|few|TRBJ2-7
TGTGCCAGCAGTTTTGGTAAGGACTACGAGCAGTACTTC
CASSFGKDYEQYF
>-|TRBV7-2|-|TRBJ2-5
TGTGCCAGCAGCTTTACGGACTGGGGAGAGACCCAGTACTTC
CASSFTDWGETQYF
>-|TRBV20-1|-|TRBJ1-1
TGCAGTGCTAGAGATACCCACATGGGGAACACTGAAGCTTTCTTT
CSARDTHMGNTEAFF
>TRBD2|TRBV20-1|few|TRBJ2-7
TGCAGTGCTGCGAACCCCGGGACTAATCCCTACGAGCAGTACTTC
CSAANPGTNPYEQYF
>-|TRBV7-3|few|TRBJ2-2
TGTGCCAGCAGCTCCCGTGGGGGGACCGGGGAGCTGTTTTTT
CASSSRGGTGELFF
>-|TRBV3-1|-|TRBJ2-7
TGTGCCACCTCGTCTCTTTCGTCCTACGAGCAGTACTTC
CATSSLSSYEQYF
>TRBD1|TRBV12-3/TRBV12-4|-|TRBJ2-7
TGTGCCAGCAGTCCTGCGGGCCCCGGGACAGGGATATACGAGCAGTACTTC
CASSPAGPGTGIYEQYF
>-|TRBV11-2|-|TRBJ2-3
TGTGCCAGCAGCTTATCCGACCGAAGGGGGACTAGCACAGATACGCAGTATTTT
CASSLSDRRGTSTDTQYF
>TRBD1|TRBV10-2|few|TRBJ2-7
TGCGCCTCAACCAGAGGGGGCCAATTAGGCGAGCAGTACTTC
CASTRGGQLGEQYF
>-|TRBV5-1|-|TRBJ2-1
TGCGCCAGCAAGGATTACAATGAGCAGTTCTTC
CASKDYNEQFF
>TRBD2|TRBV27|few|TRBJ2-1
TGTGCCAGGGCCCGGGCGGGAGCGTCGCTTGAGCAGTTCTTC
CARARAGASLEQFF
>-|TRBV7-8|-|TRBJ1-6
TGTGCCAGCAGCCCGGACGGGCAGTCACCCCTCCACTTT
CASSPDGQSPLHF
>-|TRBV12-3/TRBV12-4|-|TRBJ2-6
TGTGCCAGCAGTTTTAGGGCCTCTGGGGCCAACGTCCTGACTTTC
CASSFRASGANVLTF